The 18 T cell receptor beta chains reported below all come from one sample, sequenced in a study of regulatory T cells in long-lasting Graves disease. Through Arm-PCR of CDR3 regions and iRepertoire HTBI primers, TCR beta libraries were built. TCRdb fed the multiplex PCR reads into MiXCR, producing one record per CDR3 protein. The data hold hundreds of thousands of distinct CDR3 sequences, with over 15% observed a single time. Indicated time point: newly diagnosed GD, antithyroid drugs for less than 3 months. The TCR library was made from RNA that had been extracted from PBMCs in TRIzol. The same data also contributed to another study, on T cells in Graves' hyperthyroidism and ophthalmopathy.

Specimen: peripheral blood mononuclear cells (PBMCs), collected at new diagnosis, from a patient treated with antithyroid drugs. Source of these receptors: a man aged 35 to 55 with Graves disease.

This clonotype was seen many times. The J gene is TRBJ1-3, the V gene TRBV28, with D hard to call. Germline-derived CDR1 and CDR2 are MDHEN and SYDVKM. The ends were cut back, 7 bases at V and 3 bases at J, with 7 bases in the middle. The CDR3 sequence is 12 residues long. CDR3 in DNA: TGTGCCAGCAAAACGGATGGAAACACCATATATTTT. It codes for CASKTDGNTIYF.

This clonotype has at least ten counts. This CDR3 reads CSARGIGPAKGGETQYF. Here the CDR3 DNA reads TGCAGTGCTAGAGGGATTGGACCTGCAAAGGGAGGAGAGACCCAGTACTTC. The chain couples TRBV20-1 to TRBJ2-5; D perhaps matches TRBD2 (6 bases). Trimming shortened V by 1 base and J by 4 bases, and 22 bases separated the two germline ends. Germline CDR1 and CDR2: DFQATT and SNEGSKA (reference sequence). This CDR3 contains 17 residues.

A note on this clonotype: With only one base between it and a far larger clone, this is likely a read error. The chain recombines TRBV9 with TRBJ2-7; 9 bases match TRBD1. Germline assignment: CDR1 SGDLS and CDR2 YYNGEE. CDR3 length: 15 amino acids. CDR3 coding DNA: TGTGTCAGCAGTTCTCCGGGACAGGGAGACTACGAGCAGTACTTC. Protein: CVSSSPGQGDYEQYF. The full variable domain, completed using reference TRBV9 and TRBJ2-7, is DSGVTQTPKHLITATGQRVTLRCSPRSGDLSVYWYQQSLDQGLQFLIQYYNGEERAKGNILERFSAQQFPDLHSELNLSSLELGDSALYFCVSSSPGQGDYEQYFGPGTRLTVT.

This clonotype showed up many times. V gene TRBV4-1 combines with J gene TRBJ1-5, with 8 bases matching TRBD1. Germline trimming cut 4 bases from V and 9 bases from J; bases unmatched to any gene: 20. Per the germline V gene, CDR1 is MGHRA and CDR2 is YSYEKL. CDR3 length: 18 residues. CDR3 sequence (DNA): TGCGCCAGCAGCCCCGACAAGATTACGTCAGGGGGCGGCCGGCCCCAGCATTTT. It translates to CASSPDKITSGGGRPQHF.

The CDR3 protein is CASSPPRTGIYEQYF. DNA for the CDR3: TGTGCCAGCAGTCCCCCCCGGACAGGTATCTACGAGCAGTACTTC. V usage is TRBV28 and J usage is TRBJ2-7; TRBD1 matches 7 bases. The CDR3 consists of 15 residues. V was pared by 5 bases and J by 3 bases, with 10 bases of the junction left unmatched. Germline V gives CDR1 MDHEN, CDR2 SYDVKM.

This clonotype occurred many times. J is TRBJ2-1 and V is TRBV11-3; D might be TRBD1 (6 bases). V was shortened by 4 bases and J by 7 bases, with 11 bases between the two germline ends. CDR3 length equals 13 residues. Germline values: CDR1 SGHNT, CDR2 YENEEA. The CDR3 spells CASSSRRGNEQFF. The CDR3 bases are TGTGCCAGCAGCTCCCGCAGGGGTAATGAGCAGTTCTTC.

This clonotype occurred many times. Because it lacks the conserved phenylalanine or tryptophan at the end, this CDR3 is likely a read error. Because the CDR3's place on the DNA is in doubt, the DNA is left out and the CDR3 is given as listed by TCRdb. This chain connects TRBV7-3 to TRBJ2-7; the table's D call, TRBD1, has no DNA check behind it. The length of the CDR3 is 11 amino acids, counting both ends. Germline values: CDR1 SGHTA, CDR2 FQGTGA. The CDR3 here is CASSLKGVNPT.

This clonotype was detected many times. The chain joins TRBV20-1 to TRBJ1-5, with 9 bases fitting TRBD1. The CDR3 length is 15 residues. Trimming at V came to 5 bases and at J to 3 bases, leaving 8 bases not matched to a gene. CDR1 is DFQATT and CDR2 is SNEGSKA in the germline V gene (reference sequence). This CDR3 is CSAGLTGGSNQPQHF. CDR3 DNA sequence: TGCAGTGCTGGCTTAACAGGGGGCTCCAATCAGCCCCAGCATTTT.

This sequence joins TRBV12-3 or TRBV12-4 and TRBJ2-2; no reliable D call. The germline V and J ends were trimmed by 3 bases and 4 bases, with 9 bases remaining between them. The CDR3 loop spans 14 amino acids. CDR3 DNA: TGTGCCAGCAGTTTTTCAGTCGGCACCGGGGAGCTGTTTTTT. Translating it yields CASSFSVGTGELFF.

The chain combines TRBV20-1 with TRBJ2-3, with a weak D call TRBD2 (7 bases). Trimming took 1 base from V and 0 from J, leaving 14 bases between them. Germline loops: CDR1 DFQATT, CDR2 SNEGSKA (reference sequence). This CDR3 is built from 16 residues. CDR3 in DNA: TGCAGTGCTAGAGGGGGGGGGCCTGTAAGCACAGATACGCAGTATTTT. It yields the protein CSARGGGPVSTDTQYF.

There are many counts of this clonotype. J is TRBJ2-1 and V is TRBV24-1; the D gene is possibly TRBD1 (5 bases). The V end was cut by 8 bases, the J end by 8 bases, with 12 bases between. CDR1 KGHDR and CDR2 SFDVKD come from the germline V gene. This CDR3 contains 12 residues. This CDR3 reads CATMGQAYEQFF. In DNA form, the CDR3 reads TGTGCCACCATGGGGCAGGCCTATGAGCAGTTCTTC.

This clonotype has at least ten counts. The V and J genes are TRBV18 and TRBJ2-7; D perhaps matches TRBD2 (5 bases). The CDR3 contains 14 residues. V lost 2 bases to trimming and J lost 7 bases, with 15 bases between them. Germline CDR1 KGHSH, CDR2 LQKENI. The CDR3 sequence: CASSPVEGPGEQYF. Written as DNA, the CDR3 is TGTGCCAGCTCACCAGTTGAAGGCCCGGGGGAGCAGTACTTC.

This clonotype was detected many times. The chain recombines TRBV28 with TRBJ2-6; D not resolved. Germline loops: CDR1 MDHEN, CDR2 SYDVKM. V gave up 4 bases and J gave up 2 bases, with 6 bases separating them. CDR3 length: 14 amino acids. The chain's CDR3 is CASSSLPGANVLTF. For the CDR3, the DNA is TGTGCCAGCAGTTCCCTCCCTGGGGCCAACGTCCTGACTTTC. Variable domain in full (rest from reference TRBV28 and TRBJ2-6): DVKVTQSSRYLVKRTGEKVFLECVQDMDHENMFWYRQDPGLGLRLIYFSYDVKMKEKGDIPEGYSVSREKKERFSLILESASTNQTSMYLCASSSLPGANVLTFGAGSRLTVL.

This clonotype was recorded many times. The chain joins TRBV28 to TRBJ2-7; D is ambiguous. Germline CDR1 and CDR2: MDHEN and SYDVKM. The CDR3 has 14 residues. V lost 2 bases, J lost 3 bases, and 11 bases lay in between. CDR3 DNA: TGTGCCAGCAGTTTACCCCATAGTGGCTACGAGCAGTACTTC. This encodes CASSLPHSGYEQYF. Variable domain in full (rest from reference TRBV28 and TRBJ2-7): DVKVTQSSRYLVKRTGEKVFLECVQDMDHENMFWYRQDPGLGLRLIYFSYDVKMKEKGDIPEGYSVSREKKERFSLILESASTNQTSMYLCASSLPHSGYEQYFGPGTRLTVT.

This clonotype was observed many times. This CDR3 reads CASGGVTQPQHF. CDR3 bases: TGTGCTTCGGGCGGGGTCACTCAGCCCCAGCATTTT. J is TRBJ1-5 and V is TRBV12-3 or TRBV12-4; D unclear. CDR3 size: 12 residues.

This clonotype was observed at least ten times. Possible read error: a much larger clone is one base away. The gene calls are TRBV7-9 and TRBJ2-3; no clear D gene. This CDR3 contains 13 residues. Deletions cut 2 bases from V and 2 bases from J, with 5 bases between. CDR1 is SEHNR and CDR2 is FQNEAQ in the germline V gene (reference sequence). The CDR3 region is CASSLPTTDTQYF. DNA for the CDR3: TGTGCCAGCAGCTTACCCACCACAGATACGCAGTATTTT.

Many counts were recorded for this clonotype. V usage is TRBV3-1 and J usage is TRBJ1-1; 8 nucleotides match TRBD1. V was pared by 0 bases and J by 8 bases, with 2 bases of the junction left unmatched. Germline assignment: CDR1 LGHDT and CDR2 YNNKEL (reference sequence). The CDR3 covers 13 residues. This chain's CDR3 is CASSQDRTGEAFF. CDR3 bases: TGTGCCAGCAGCCAAGATAGGACAGGGGAAGCTTTCTTT.

V usage is TRBV6-9 and J usage is TRBJ2-3, with D possibly matching TRBD1 (6 bases). CDR1 and CDR2 (germline): MNHGY, SVAAGI. With 3 bases removed from V and 1 base from J, the gap between germline ends came to 14 bases. CDR3 size: 16 residues. CDR3 region: CASSYATGWGTDTQYF. DNA for the CDR3: TGTGCCAGCAGTTACGCGACAGGTTGGGGCACAGATACGCAGTATTTT.